This TCR beta chain originates from a study of shared clonotypes between healthy human individuals. The data were produced by immunoSEQ multiplex PCR, yet TCRdb's version contains in-frame clones alone and is incomplete. This sample has under 650,000 clones, with 90% to 96% found just once. V gave up 5 bases and J gave up 1 base, with 12 bases separating them. Germline V lookup: CDR1 SGHRS, CDR2 YFSETQ. The CDR3 is 14 residues long. The source material was naive CD4+ T cells sorted from blood. Indicated subset: CD45RA+ positively selected. V and J are TRBV5-1 and TRBJ1-1, with D uncertain. This TCR came from a woman aged 30 to 39 in good health. CDR3 sequence reads: CASRAHDPNTEAFF. CDR3 nucleotide sequence: TGCGCCAGCAGAGCCCATGACCCGAACACTGAAGCTTTCTTT.